This note documents a single T cell receptor beta chain sequence. Its antigen is not yet known. No much larger clone is present one base from it, and per-base qualities are unavailable. These data belong to a study of Ad26.COV2.S vaccination and SARS-CoV-2 variants (TCRdb year 2021). The study in broad terms: The specificity and breadth of SARS-CoV-2-reactive T cell receptors after Ad26.COV2.S vaccination were assessed by TCRbeta repertoire sequencing. A total of around 32 samples were included in the TCR-sequenced set, comprising about 20 Ad26.COV2.S vaccine recipients, 5 placebo recipients and 8 SARS-CoV-2 convalescent individuals. Here is what the overall study found, with its caveats: According to the authors, total T cell responses may have been underestimated by the TCR breadth and depth analyses. Vaccine and placebo recipients had similar non-spike TCR breadth, a finding consistent with the vaccine containing only spike. Compared with placebo recipients, Ad26.COV2.S recipients showed higher spike-specific TCR breadth (P = 0.0014). After vaccination, spike-specific CD8+ and CD4+ T cell responses were reported to show substantial breadth.

The immunoSEQ Assay was used to sequence TCRbeta CDR3 regions. After extraction, genomic DNA underwent amplification by bias-controlled multiplex PCR, followed by high-throughput sequencing. Turning to the authors' computational methods: To quantify the absolute abundance of every unique TCRbeta CDR3 region, sequences were collapsed and filtered. Usable DNA was measured by amplifying reference genes present in all nucleated cells, and TCRbeta template counts were normalized to that usable DNA to estimate T cell fraction. Repertoire TCRs were annotated as SARS-CoV-2-specific when V gene, CDR3 amino acid sequence and J gene were exactly matched to a known reactive TCR set. The reference SARS-CoV-2 TCR set came from MIRA and was filtered for enrichment in COVID-19-positive ImmuneCODE repertoires, removing public or cross-reactive TCRs. Based on the MIRA antigens, annotated TCRs were further analysed at the level of specific ORF or position within ORF. Depth was the summed frequency of annotated unique rearrangements, while breadth was defined as annotated unique rearrangements over total unique productive rearrangements. Group comparisons of TCR breadth used two-sided Wilcoxon rank-sum tests. The immuneACCESS repertoire file appears here via TCRdb, limited to in-frame rearrangements. These files lack a portion of the clones; in checked studies, under half of the deficit traces to unresolved V genes, and the cause of the others is not known. The V and J calls and clone size were taken over from that table, and D and trimming were inferred from the DNA. The sample data list about 94,000 clones, and more than 65% of these were observed just once. Together, the top ten hold approximately 15% of the sample.

Read against the paper, the sample's time point label means: individuals recovered from natural SARS-CoV-2 infection. There are 13 amino acids in the CDR3, from cysteine to phenylalanine inclusive. The entry retains the CDR3 DNA only, 39 bases that are in frame from base 1. The germline V gene sets CDR1 to SQVTM and CDR2 to ANQGSEA. V was cut back by 1 base and J by 4 bases, leaving a gap of 8 bases between them. This sequence was found in a human donor who had recovered from COVID-19. The chain couples TRBV29-1 to TRBJ1-5, with TRBD1 as a weak D call on 5 bases. The starting material was peripheral blood, obtained after recovery from COVID-19. This receptor has the CDR3 CSVEVSGNQPQHF. The DNA sequence is as follows: TGCAGCGTTGAAGTTTCAGGGAATCAGCCCCAGCATTTT.